These 4 T cell receptor beta chains came from one sample sequenced in a study of blood T cell repertoires in COVID-19. TCRdb's copy holds only in-frame clones and misses some; the assay was immunoSEQ multiplex PCR. The sample consists of approximately 240,000 clones, approximately 86% of them appearing once. The sequenced material came from peripheral blood. These receptors all stem from a woman under 40 with COVID-19, enrolled during active disease.

This chain joins TRBV18 and TRBJ1-5; D might be TRBD1 (5 bases). Between the trimmed V and J ends, which lost 3 bases and 4 bases, there was a span of 16 bases. The CDR3 loop spans 16 amino acids. Germline loops: CDR1 KGHSH, CDR2 LQKENI. The CDR3 DNA follows: TGTGCCAGCTCACCCAACGGCCAGGGTACAAATCAGCCCCAGCATTTT. Protein: CASSPNGQGTNQPQHF.

J is TRBJ2-1 and V is TRBV24-1, with D tentatively TRBD1 (5 bases). V gave up 2 bases and J gave up 0 bases, with 10 bases separating them. The CDR3 covers 16 residues. Germline lookup yields CDR1 KGHDR and CDR2 SFDVKD. This chain's CDR3 is CATSDSGPSSYNEQFF. DNA of the CDR3: TGTGCCACCAGTGATTCAGGGCCTAGCTCCTACAATGAGCAGTTCTTC.

This clone was picked up one time. The V call is TRBV27, the J call TRBJ1-1; D is perhaps TRBD1 (5 bases). V gave up 6 bases and J gave up 3 bases, with 20 bases separating them. Germline V gives CDR1 MNHEY, CDR2 SMNVEV (reference sequence). This CDR3 is 16 amino acids long. The chain's CDR3 is CASRHRWGAIYTEAFF. The CDR3 DNA follows: TGTGCCAGCAGACATAGGTGGGGCGCAATCTACACTGAAGCTTTCTTT.

The chain joins TRBV6-1 to TRBJ2-7, with 10 bases matching TRBD1. V shed 3 bases, J shed 2 bases, and the junction held 7 bases outside the gene matches. Germline CDR1 and CDR2: MNHNS and SASEGT. This CDR3 is built from 16 residues. CDR3 bases: TGTGCCAGCAGTGACCCCCGGGACAGGGGTACCTACGAGCAGTACTTC. The encoded protein is CASSDPRDRGTYEQYF.